This passage covers 27 T cell receptor beta chains from one sample sequenced in a study of T cells after posttransplantation cyclophosphamide. Only in-frame clones appear in the TCRdb table, and some are missing; sequencing was by immunoSEQ multiplex PCR. This sample carries 35,000 to 45,000 clones, none of them present only once. Sequenced sample: PBMCs. The receptors originated from a man aged 35 to 55 in good health, CMV-negative, and a related stem cell transplant donor.

At least ten counts were recorded for this clone. The V and J genes are TRBV18 and TRBJ1-1; D not certain. CDR1 is KGHSH and CDR2 is LQKENI in the germline V gene. Trimming took 2 bases from V and 3 from J, leaving 10 bases between them. The CDR3 consists of 14 residues. The CDR3 spells CASSPEVRDTEAFF. CDR3 DNA: TGTGCCAGCTCACCAGAGGTGCGGGACACTGAAGCTTTCTTT.

This clone showed up many times. The V gene is TRBV12-5, the J gene TRBJ1-6; D gene uncertain. Deletions cut 1 base from V and 6 bases from J, with 10 bases between. The CDR3 sequence is 15 residues long. Germline CDR1 and CDR2: LGHNT and FRNRAP. CDR3 in amino acids: CASGLGELGNSPLHF. DNA of the CDR3: TGTGCTAGTGGTTTGGGGGAGCTAGGTAATTCACCCCTCCACTTT.

This chain links TRBV7-2 with TRBJ1-1; TRBD1 is a possible D gene (6 bases). Trimming left V 5 bases short and J 1 base short, with 8 bases between. Germline assignment: CDR1 SGHTA and CDR2 FQGNSA. The CDR3 totals 13 residues. The CDR3 bases are TGTGCCAGCAGCCCACAGGGGAACACTGAAGCTTTCTTT. This encodes CASSPQGNTEAFF.

In its sample, this clone was seen many times. The chain employs TRBV19 and TRBJ1-4; TRBD1 matches at 7 bases. This CDR3 spans 13 amino acids. From germline, CDR1 is LNHDA and CDR2 SQIVND (reference sequence). V was pared by 5 bases and J by 7 bases, with 4 bases of the junction left unmatched. This chain's CDR3 is CASSAQGGEKLFF. The CDR3 DNA follows: TGTGCCAGTAGTGCCCAGGGGGGTGAAAAACTGTTTTTT.

This clone was seen repeatedly, ten times or more. This rearrangement joins TRBV7-9 to TRBJ1-4; D not resolved. Germline assignment: CDR1 SEHNR and CDR2 FQNEAQ (reference sequence). CDR3 length: 15 residues. Trimming left V 3 bases short and J 8 bases short, with 16 bases between. The CDR3 DNA follows: TGTGCCAGCAGCTTTAGCGGAATAGTAAAGGAAAAACTGTTTTTT. This sequence encodes CASSFSGIVKEKLFF.

This clone was seen ten or more times. This chain connects TRBV4-3 to TRBJ2-1, with TRBD2 matching 11 bases. Germline V CDR1 and CDR2: LGHNA, YSLEER. There are 17 residues in the CDR3. Trimming removed 3 bases from V and 4 bases from J; junction bases left unmatched: 8. The CDR3 nucleotides read TGCGCCAGCAGCCAGGGAGCCGGGACTAGCGGTTACAATGAGCAGTTCTTC. Translated: CASSQGAGTSGYNEQFF.

This clone was recorded a few times. The V call is TRBV2, the J call TRBJ1-5; 8 bases line up with TRBD1. The CDR3 is 16 amino acids. In germline, CDR1 is SNHLY, CDR2 FYNNEI. Trimming removed 3 bases from V and 3 bases from J; junction bases left unmatched: 7. CDR3 sequence (DNA): TGTGCCAGCAGTGAGACAGGGGTGACGGTCAATCAGCCCCAGCATTTT. It yields the protein CASSETGVTVNQPQHF.

The chain carries TRBV5-1 and TRBJ2-3; 8 positions match TRBD2. Unmatched junction bases numbered 16, after V lost 2 bases and J lost 5 bases. The V gene's germline CDR1 is SGHRS and CDR2 YFSETQ. The CDR3 has 18 residues. CDR3 amino acids: CASSLIPPTSAKGDTQYF. CDR3 in DNA: TGCGCCAGCAGCTTAATCCCCCCGACTAGCGCGAAGGGAGATACGCAGTATTTT.

This clone was seen a handful of times. The chain joins TRBV9 to TRBJ2-5, with 8 bases that match TRBD1. The J call may be incorrect, as the DNA end agrees better with TRBJ2-7. Germline V gene sequence: CDR1 SGDLS, CDR2 YYNGEE. This CDR3 is built from 15 residues. CDR3 in amino acids: CASSVGDRGSYEQYF. CDR3 nucleotide sequence: TGTGCCAGCAGCGTAGGAGACAGGGGCTCCTACGAGCAGTACTTC.

The chain has TRBV15 and TRBJ1-3, with D unclear. CDR1 and CDR2 (germline): LNHNV, YYDKDF (reference sequence). Trimming cost V 0 bases and J 0 bases, with 9 bases left between them. The CDR3 has 16 residues. CDR3 loop: CATSRDSRFSGNTIYF. CDR3 DNA sequence: TGTGCCACCAGCAGAGATAGCCGATTCTCTGGAAACACCATATATTTT.

The gene calls are TRBV15 and TRBJ2-5; 9 nucleotides line up with TRBD1. V shed 0 bases and J 1 base; nucleotides not matched to a gene: 12. The length of the CDR3 is 19 residues. Germline-derived CDR1 and CDR2 are LNHNV and YYDKDF (reference sequence). Written as DNA, the CDR3 is TGTGCCACCAGCAGAGATTTGGGGACAGGGCCACGATCCCAAGAGACCCAGTACTTC. Protein: CATSRDLGTGPRSQETQYF.

The table lists this clone with many counts. This chain uses TRBV6-1 with TRBJ1-2, with 8 bases that match TRBD1. The CDR3 has 13 residues. Germline V gene lookup returns CDR1 MNHNS and CDR2 SASEGT. V lost 7 bases and J lost 3; bases outside the gene matches: 4. CDR3 region: CASKGQGYYGYTF. CDR3 bases: TGTGCCAGCAAAGGACAGGGCTACTATGGCTACACCTTC.

This clone was recorded many times. The V gene is TRBV7-9, the J gene TRBJ1-2; 8 bases match TRBD1. Germline CDR1 is SEHNR and CDR2 is FQNEAQ (reference sequence). Losses at the gene ends were 5 bases for V and 0 bases for J; bases not matched to a gene: 5. The CDR3 has 15 amino acids. The CDR3 nucleotides are TGTGCCAGCAGCCGGGGACAGGACACTAACTATGGCTACACCTTC. Its protein product is CASSRGQDTNYGYTF.

This clone was counted at least ten times. The V call is TRBV15, the J call TRBJ2-5; D is unresolved. V dropped 2 bases and J dropped 5 bases, with 6 bases sitting between them. Germline V gives CDR1 LNHNV, CDR2 YYDKDF (reference sequence). The CDR3 spans 12 residues. The CDR3 bases are TGTGCCACCAGCAGAAATCGGGAGACCCAGTACTTC. It encodes CATSRNRETQYF.

This clone showed up many times. The V and J genes are TRBV10-3 and TRBJ2-3; 15 positions match TRBD2. V lost 7 bases, J lost 0 bases, and 14 bases stayed unmatched. The CDR3 runs 20 residues. Germline CDR1 is ENHRY and CDR2 is SYGVKD. CDR3 protein: CAINKNGLAGGRESTDTQYF. CDR3 nucleotide sequence: TGTGCCATCAACAAGAACGGACTAGCGGGAGGGCGTGAAAGCACAGATACGCAGTATTTT.

The chain links TRBV28 to TRBJ2-7; unclear D gene. The CDR3 sequence is 14 residues long. V was pared by 5 bases and J by 3 bases, with 14 bases between. Germline V gene lookup returns CDR1 MDHEN and CDR2 SYDVKM. DNA of the CDR3: TGTGCCAGCAGTCCTTTTACAAACAACTACGAGCAGTACTTC. Translated: CASSPFTNNYEQYF.

The table lists this clone with many counts. The chain employs TRBV18 and TRBJ1-1, with D possibly being TRBD1 (5 bases). Trimming stripped 1 base from V and 1 base from J, with 10 bases between. This CDR3 has 15 residues. Germline assignment: CDR1 KGHSH and CDR2 LQKENI. In nucleotides, the CDR3 is TGTGCCAGCTCACCACAGGGGTTTGGGAACACTGAAGCTTTCTTT. Residues: CASSPQGFGNTEAFF.

This clone occurred many times. The chain employs TRBV5-6 and TRBJ1-2; TRBD1 matches at 7 bases. Per the germline V gene, CDR1 is SGHDT and CDR2 is YYEEEE. J was trimmed by 3 bases and V by 0 bases; bases with no gene match: 8. This CDR3 region has 16 residues. The CDR3 nucleotides are TGTGCCAGCAGCTTGGAAACCGGGACAGAATACTATGGCTACACCTTC. Translation gives CASSLETGTEYYGYTF.

This clone has ten or more counts. An end of the junction does not agree with germline; a read error may underlie this. The chain has TRBV19 and TRBJ2-7; TRBD1 aligns across 8 bases. The germline CDR1 and CDR2 sequences are LNHDA and SQIVND (reference sequence). This CDR3 is 14 amino acids long. This CDR3 is CASSLDRGSYEQYF. DNA of the CDR3: TGTGCCAGTAGTCTAGACAGGGGAAGCTACGAGCAGTACTTC.

This clone was seen repeatedly, ten times or more. The chain couples TRBV6-1 to TRBJ2-1; a weak D match, TRBD2 (5 bases). Trimming cost V 5 bases and J 10 bases, with 18 bases left between them. Germline V CDR1 and CDR2: MNHNS, SASEGT. The CDR3 runs 14 residues. CDR3 DNA sequence: TGTGCCAGCAGTCCAACTTGGACCCGCGGGGAGCAGTTCTTC. Translation: CASSPTWTRGEQFF.

With regard to this clone: Other DNA sequences from this sample encode an identical CDR3 as well. V usage is TRBV11-3 and J usage is TRBJ2-1; unclear D gene. Germline V gene data show CDR1 as SGHNT and CDR2 as YENEEA. The CDR3 runs 13 residues. V lost 1 base and J lost 4, with 5 bases in between. CDR3 in DNA: TGTGCCAGCAGCTTAGGTCTTTACAATGAGCAGTTCTTC. It yields the protein CASSLGLYNEQFF. Full variable domain (missing parts from reference TRBV11-3 and TRBJ2-1): EAGVVQSPRYKIIEKKQPVAFWCNPISGHNTLYWYLQNLGQGPELLIRYENEEAVDDSQLPKDRFSAERLKGVDSTLKIQPAELGDSAVYLCASSLGLYNEQFFGPGTRLTVL.

This clone was counted many times. CDR3 DNA sequence: TGTGCCAGCTCACCGTCAGGGACTGGGGCCAACGTCCTGACTTTC. Translating gives CASSPSGTGANVLTF. V and J are TRBV18 and TRBJ2-6, with D possibly being TRBD1 (5 bases). Trimming stripped 3 bases from V and 2 bases from J, with 8 bases between. From germline, CDR1 is KGHSH and CDR2 LQKENI. This CDR3 contains 15 residues.

In this sample, this clone turned up many times. The chain couples TRBV14 to TRBJ2-2; D is perhaps TRBD2 (5 bases). CDR1 is SGHDN, CDR2 FVKESK, per germline. This CDR3 has 15 amino acids. V gave up 1 base and J gave up 5 bases, with 11 bases separating them. Here the CDR3 DNA reads TGTGCCAGCAGCCAAGTACTAGGGCCGACCGGGGAGCTGTTTTTT. The encoded protein is CASSQVLGPTGELFF.

This chain connects TRBV6-1 to TRBJ1-5; D not resolved. Germline V CDR1 and CDR2: MNHNS, SASEGT. V lost 4 bases and J 2 bases, leaving 12 bases between the germline ends. The CDR3 loop spans 15 amino acids. DNA of the CDR3: TGTGCCAGCAGTGCCCGGGGAAGGGGCAATCAGCCCCAGCATTTT. It encodes CASSARGRGNQPQHF.

The chain has TRBV4-3 and TRBJ2-4, with D perhaps TRBD1 (6 bases). Germline V gene sequence: CDR1 LGHNA, CDR2 YSLEER. The V end lost 1 base, the J end lost 5 bases, and 9 bases lay between the germline ends. This CDR3 contains 14 residues. The DNA of the CDR3 is TGCGCCAGCAGCCAAGTGACAGGCCAAAACATTCAGTACTTC. It yields the protein CASSQVTGQNIQYF.

This clone was recorded at least ten times. The genes are TRBV19 and TRBJ2-1; D is uncertain. Germline CDR1 reads LNHDA; CDR2 reads SQIVND (reference sequence). The CDR3 is 15 amino acids. V lost 5 bases and J lost 7, with 18 bases in between. The CDR3 region has the DNA TGTGCCAGTAGTCAACCCCCTCCTCTGAGAAATGAGCAGTTCTTC. This sequence encodes CASSQPPPLRNEQFF.

In its sample, this clone was seen many times. The chain couples TRBV11-3 to TRBJ2-1; TRBD2 matches at 10 bases. The trim removed 5 bases at V and 5 bases at J, leaving 9 bases unmatched. In germline, CDR1 is SGHNT, CDR2 YENEEA. This CDR3 comprises 16 residues. The CDR3 reads CASSLAGTSANNEQFF. The CDR3 DNA follows: TGTGCCAGCAGCCTCGCTGGGACTAGCGCCAACAATGAGCAGTTCTTC.